Listed below are T cell receptor beta chains from one sample, sequenced in a study of shared clonotypes between healthy human individuals. Method: immunoSEQ multiplex PCR; TCRdb's copy keeps in-frame clones and lacks some. The repertoire holds some 2 million clones, with approximately 94% as singletons. Source material: naive CD8+ T cells sorted from blood. Receptor source: a man aged 18 to 30 in good health. Both conserved end residues are part of each CDR3. The D gene is left open where the match is weak. Not every row has a clone size; where given, it reads once, few, many or a size class.

V: TRBV30; D: -; size: -; J: TRBJ1-2; CDR3: CAWSVFLVGTGRNGDGYTF; DNA: TGTGCCTGGAGTGTATTTCTGGTTGGTACAGGGCGTAACGGGGATGGCTACACCTTC
V: TRBV9; D: TRBD2; size: -; J: TRBJ2-3; CDR3: CASGLGAGPTDTQYF; DNA: TGTGCCAGCGGCCTTGGAGCGGGGCCGACAGATACGCAGTATTTT
V: TRBV11-2; D: -; size: once; J: TRBJ2-1; CDR3: CASAVGGNEQFF; DNA: TGTGCCAGCGCCGTCGGAGGCAATGAGCAGTTCTTC
V: TRBV6-5; D: -; size: -; J: TRBJ2-7; CDR3: CASSYEGREQYF; DNA: TGTGCCAGCAGTTACGAGGGGCGTGAGCAGTACTTC
V: TRBV5-1; D: TRBD2; size: -; J: TRBJ2-5; CDR3: CASSVIAGGRETQYF; DNA: TGCGCCAGCAGTGTGATAGCGGGAGGGCGGGAGACCCAGTACTTC
V: TRBV7-9; D: TRBD2; size: -; J: TRBJ2-7; CDR3: CASSFQELAGDSYEQYF; DNA: TGTGCCAGCAGCTTCCAGGAACTAGCGGGAGACTCCTACGAGCAGTACTTC
V: TRBV27; D: TRBD1; size: -; J: TRBJ2-3; CDR3: CASSPSPGTGVTDTQYF; DNA: TGTGCCAGCAGTCCTTCTCCCGGGACAGGGGTAACAGATACGCAGTATTTT
V: TRBV6-1; D: -; size: -; J: TRBJ1-2; CDR3: CASSEGGGVIYGYTF; DNA: TGTGCCAGCAGTGAGGGGGGCGGTGTGATCTATGGCTACACCTTC
V: TRBV2; D: TRBD1; size: -; J: TRBJ2-1; CDR3: CASILTGSNEQFF; DNA: TGTGCCAGCATTCTGACAGGGAGCAATGAGCAGTTCTTC
V: TRBV25-1; D: TRBD1; size: -; J: TRBJ1-4; CDR3: CASSERTGRNEKLFF; DNA: TGTGCCAGCAGTGAAAGGACAGGGAGGAACGAAAAACTGTTTTTT
V: TRBV7-6; D: TRBD1; size: once; J: TRBJ1-2; CDR3: CASSQTGAGYTF; DNA: TGTGCCAGCAGCCAGACAGGGGCTGGCTACACCTTC
V: TRBV10-3; D: TRBD2; size: once; J: TRBJ2-3; CDR3: CAISESGGADTQYF; DNA: TGTGCCATCAGTGAGTCGGGGGGGGCAGATACGCAGTATTTT
V: TRBV28; D: -; size: once; J: TRBJ2-2; CDR3: CASSPPPRQTWTNTGELFF; DNA: TGTGCCAGCAGTCCCCCCCCTCGTCAGACGTGGACGAACACCGGGGAGCTGTTTTTT
V: TRBV6-5; D: -; size: -; J: TRBJ1-1; CDR3: CASSPGNTEAFF; DNA: TGTGCCAGCAGTCCGGGAAACACTGAAGCTTTCTTT
V: TRBV6-5; D: TRBD2; size: -; J: TRBJ2-3; CDR3: CASSWTSGTTDTQYF; DNA: TGTGCCAGCAGCTGGACTAGCGGGACGACAGATACGCAGTATTTT
V: TRBV4-1; D: TRBD2; size: -; J: TRBJ2-7; CDR3: CASSQGGLAGDEQYF; DNA: TGCGCCAGCAGCCAAGGGGGACTAGCGGGAGACGAGCAGTACTTC
V: TRBV7-9; D: -; size: -; J: TRBJ1-4; CDR3: CASSLVGSGGLNEKLFF; DNA: TGTGCCAGCAGCTTAGTGGGGTCCGGAGGCCTTAATGAAAAACTGTTTTTT
V: TRBV27; D: TRBD2; size: -; J: TRBJ2-3; CDR3: CASSGLAGTDTQYF; DNA: TGTGCCAGCAGTGGTCTAGCGGGAACCGATACGCAGTATTTT
V: TRBV15; D: -; size: -; J: TRBJ2-6; CDR3: CATSRVRGPLANVLTF; DNA: TGTGCCACCAGCAGGGTCAGGGGACCCTTGGCCAACGTCCTGACTTTC
V: TRBV18; D: -; size: -; J: TRBJ2-1; CDR3: CASSRDNYNEQFF; DNA: TGTGCCAGCTCACGGGACAACTACAATGAGCAGTTCTTC
V: TRBV7-8; D: -; size: -; J: TRBJ2-1; CDR3: CASSPKLGGVIDEQFF; DNA: TGTGCCAGCAGCCCCAAATTGGGTGGCGTGATAGATGAGCAGTTCTTC
V: TRBV6-6; D: -; size: -; J: TRBJ2-5; CDR3: CASSYGAGTQETQYF; DNA: TGTGCCAGCAGTTACGGGGCAGGGACCCAAGAGACCCAGTACTTC
V: TRBV4-2; D: TRBD1; size: -; J: TRBJ2-3; CDR3: CASSHQTGTGAFSSTDTQYF; DNA: TGTGCCAGCAGCCATCAAACCGGGACAGGGGCCTTTTCAAGCACAGATACGCAGTATTTT
V: TRBV27; D: -; size: -; J: TRBJ2-7; CDR3: CASSASPGGEGVYEQYF; DNA: TGTGCCAGCAGCGCGAGCCCAGGGGGGGAAGGGGTCTACGAGCAGTACTTC
V: TRBV6-5; D: -; size: -; J: TRBJ2-1; CDR3: CASSSTSFEQFF; DNA: TGTGCCAGCAGTTCCACAAGCTTTGAGCAGTTCTTC
V: TRBV5-6; D: -; size: once; J: TRBJ1-2; CDR3: CASSLEMSHYGYTF; DNA: TGTGCCAGCAGCTTGGAGATGTCGCACTATGGCTACACCTTC
V: TRBV7-9; D: TRBD2; size: -; J: TRBJ2-1; CDR3: CASSLGASGNNEQFF; DNA: TGTGCCAGCAGCTTAGGGGCTAGCGGGAACAATGAGCAGTTCTTC
V: TRBV30; D: -; size: -; J: TRBJ2-2; CDR3: CAWSGLGQHDGGYAGELFF; DNA: TGTGCCTGGAGCGGCCTCGGACAGCACGACGGGGGGTACGCCGGGGAGCTGTTTTTT
V: TRBV4-1; D: TRBD1; size: once; J: TRBJ2-1; CDR3: CASSQVRRTGAYNEQFF; DNA: TGCGCCAGCAGCCAAGTGAGGAGGACAGGGGCCTACAATGAGCAGTTCTTC
V: TRBV9; D: -; size: -; J: TRBJ2-7; CDR3: CASSAGTGEQYF; DNA: TGTGCCAGCAGCGCCGGGACGGGTGAGCAGTACTTC
V: TRBV29-1; D: -; size: -; J: TRBJ2-7; CDR3: CSVEDSPYGGGGFEQYF; DNA: TGCAGCGTTGAAGATTCCCCTTACGGGGGAGGGGGTTTCGAGCAGTACTTC
V: TRBV7-9; D: TRBD1; size: -; J: TRBJ2-7; CDR3: CASSLAGTAEQYF; DNA: TGTGCCAGCAGCTTAGCCGGGACAGCCGAGCAGTACTTC
V: TRBV6-5; D: -; size: -; J: TRBJ1-2; CDR3: CASTYGGTNYGYTF; DNA: TGTGCCAGCACCTACGGGGGAACTAACTATGGCTACACCTTC
V: TRBV5-6; D: TRBD1; size: -; J: TRBJ2-7; CDR3: CASKSGDSDYEQYF; DNA: TGTGCCAGCAAATCCGGGGACAGCGACTACGAGCAGTACTTC
V: TRBV13; D: TRBD2; size: -; J: TRBJ2-7; CDR3: CASSASGTSDYEQYF; DNA: TGTGCCAGCAGCGCCTCCGGGACTAGCGACTACGAGCAGTACTTC
V: TRBV14; D: -; size: -; J: TRBJ2-7; CDR3: CASSQRATGRHEQYF; DNA: TGTGCCAGCAGCCAGAGGGCGACAGGGAGGCACGAGCAGTACTTC
V: TRBV7-9; D: TRBD2; size: -; J: TRBJ2-1; CDR3: CASSPELAEYNEQFF; DNA: TGTGCCAGCAGCCCGGAACTAGCGGAGTACAATGAGCAGTTCTTC
V: TRBV14; D: -; size: -; J: TRBJ2-5; CDR3: CASSQEGTLGETQYF; DNA: TGTGCCAGCAGCCAAGAGGGGACCCTCGGGGAGACCCAGTACTTC
V: TRBV30; D: -; size: -; J: TRBJ2-3; CDR3: CAWSAPDSPSTDTQYF; DNA: TGTGCCTGGAGTGCCCCCGACTCCCCTAGCACAGATACGCAGTATTTT
V: TRBV18; D: TRBD1; size: once; J: TRBJ2-7; CDR3: CASSPPPGQGTHEQYF; DNA: TGTGCCAGCTCACCACCGCCGGGACAGGGGACTCACGAGCAGTACTTC
V: TRBV9; D: -; size: once; J: TRBJ2-7; CDR3: CASSEGGTASHEQYF; DNA: TGTGCCAGCAGCGAGGGTGGGACGGCAAGCCACGAGCAGTACTTC
V: TRBV4-3; D: TRBD1; size: -; J: TRBJ2-7; CDR3: CASSQDRDFSYEQYF; DNA: TGCGCCAGCAGCCAGGACAGGGACTTTTCCTACGAGCAGTACTTC
V: TRBV11-2; D: -; size: -; J: TRBJ2-7; CDR3: CASSLVPAYEQYF; DNA: TGTGCCAGCAGCTTAGTTCCAGCCTACGAGCAGTACTTC
V: TRBV6-5; D: -; size: -; J: TRBJ2-7; CDR3: CASSYSASNEQYF; DNA: TGTGCCAGCAGTTACTCGGCTAGTAACGAGCAGTACTTC